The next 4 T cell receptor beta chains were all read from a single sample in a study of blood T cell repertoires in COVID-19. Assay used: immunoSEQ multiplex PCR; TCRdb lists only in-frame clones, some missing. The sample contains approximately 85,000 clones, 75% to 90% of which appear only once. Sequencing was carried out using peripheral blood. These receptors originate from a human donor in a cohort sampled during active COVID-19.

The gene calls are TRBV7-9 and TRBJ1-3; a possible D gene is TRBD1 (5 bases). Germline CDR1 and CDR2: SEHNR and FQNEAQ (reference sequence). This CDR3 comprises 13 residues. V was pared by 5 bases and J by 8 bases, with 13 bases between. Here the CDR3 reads CASSPDGGDTIYF. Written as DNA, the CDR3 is TGTGCCAGCAGCCCGGACGGGGGGGACACCATATATTTT.

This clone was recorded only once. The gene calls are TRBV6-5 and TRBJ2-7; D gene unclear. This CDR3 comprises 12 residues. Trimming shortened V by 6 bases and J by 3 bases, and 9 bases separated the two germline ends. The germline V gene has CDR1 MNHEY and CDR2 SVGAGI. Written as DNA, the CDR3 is TGTGCCAGCAGCGCGCGAGGCTACGAGCAGTACTTC. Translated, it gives CASSARGYEQYF.

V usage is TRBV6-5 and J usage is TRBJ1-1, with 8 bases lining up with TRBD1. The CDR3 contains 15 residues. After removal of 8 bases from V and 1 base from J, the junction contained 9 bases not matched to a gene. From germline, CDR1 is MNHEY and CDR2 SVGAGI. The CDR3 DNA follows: TGTGCCAGCCAGGCGTCCGGGACAGGGAACACTGAAGCTTTCTTT. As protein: CASQASGTGNTEAFF.

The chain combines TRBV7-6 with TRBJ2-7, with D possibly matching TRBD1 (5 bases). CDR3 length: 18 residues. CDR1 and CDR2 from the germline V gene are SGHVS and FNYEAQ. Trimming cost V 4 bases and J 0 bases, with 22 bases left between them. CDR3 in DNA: TGTGCCAGCAGCTCAGGGTCGTACCGGTACAGTGTCTCCTACGAGCAGTACTTC. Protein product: CASSSGSYRYSVSYEQYF. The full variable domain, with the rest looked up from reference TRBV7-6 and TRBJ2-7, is GAGVSQSPRYKVTKRGQDVALRCDPISGHVSLYWYRQALGQGPEFLTYFNYEAQQDKSGLPNDRFSAERPEGSISTLTIQRTEQRDSAMYRCASSSGSYRYSVSYEQYFGPGTRLTVT.